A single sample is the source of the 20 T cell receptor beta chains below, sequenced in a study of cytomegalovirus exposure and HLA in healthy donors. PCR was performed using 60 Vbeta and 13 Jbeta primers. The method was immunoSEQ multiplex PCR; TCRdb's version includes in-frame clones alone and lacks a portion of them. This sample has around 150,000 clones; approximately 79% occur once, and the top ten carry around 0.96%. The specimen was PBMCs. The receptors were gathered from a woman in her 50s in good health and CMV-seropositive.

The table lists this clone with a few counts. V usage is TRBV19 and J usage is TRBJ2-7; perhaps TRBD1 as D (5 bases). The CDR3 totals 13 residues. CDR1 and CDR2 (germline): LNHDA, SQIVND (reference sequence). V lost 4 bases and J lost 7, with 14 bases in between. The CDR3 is CASSRGQRWEQYF. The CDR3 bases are TGTGCCAGTAGTAGAGGACAAAGGTGGGAGCAGTACTTC. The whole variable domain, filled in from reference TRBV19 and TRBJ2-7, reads DGGITQSPKYLFRKEGQNVTLSCEQNLNHDAMYWYRQDPGQGLRLIYYSQIVNDFQKGDIAEGYSVSREKKESFPLTVTSAQKNPTAFYLCASSRGQRWEQYFGPGTRLTVT.

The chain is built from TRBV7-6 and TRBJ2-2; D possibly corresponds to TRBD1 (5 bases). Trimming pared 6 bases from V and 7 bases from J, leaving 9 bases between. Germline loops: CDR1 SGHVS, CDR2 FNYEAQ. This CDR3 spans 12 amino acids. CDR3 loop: CASRLQDGELFF. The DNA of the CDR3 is TGTGCCAGCAGGCTACAGGACGGGGAGCTGTTTTTT.

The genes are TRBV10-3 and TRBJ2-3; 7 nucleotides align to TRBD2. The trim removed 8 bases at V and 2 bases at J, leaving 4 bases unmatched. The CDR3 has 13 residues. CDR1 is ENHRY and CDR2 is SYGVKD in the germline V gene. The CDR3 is CAISRDYTDTQYF. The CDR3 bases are TGTGCCATCTCGAGGGACTACACAGATACGCAGTATTTT.

The CDR3 sequence: CASRRSTGANEKLFF. The CDR3, as DNA: TGTGCCAGCAGGCGCTCCACAGGGGCTAATGAAAAACTGTTTTTT. V usage is TRBV6-1 and J usage is TRBJ1-4; 7 nucleotides agree with TRBD1. The length of the CDR3 is 15 residues. V gave up 6 bases and J gave up 3 bases; unmatched junction bases: 7. Germline lookup yields CDR1 MNHNS and CDR2 SASEGT.

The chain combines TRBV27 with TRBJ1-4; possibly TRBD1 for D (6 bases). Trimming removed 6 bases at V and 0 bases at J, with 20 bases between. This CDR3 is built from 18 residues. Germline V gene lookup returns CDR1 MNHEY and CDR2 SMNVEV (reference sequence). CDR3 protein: CASRTNSGADATNEKLFF. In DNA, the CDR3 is TGTGCCAGCAGGACGAACTCAGGGGCCGATGCAACTAATGAAAAACTGTTTTTT.

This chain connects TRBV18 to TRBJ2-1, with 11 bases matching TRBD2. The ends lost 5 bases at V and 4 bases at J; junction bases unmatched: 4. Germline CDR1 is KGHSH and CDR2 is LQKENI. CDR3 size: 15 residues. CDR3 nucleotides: TGTGCCAGCTCAGAACTAGCGGGAGCGTACAATGAGCAGTTCTTC. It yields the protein CASSELAGAYNEQFF.

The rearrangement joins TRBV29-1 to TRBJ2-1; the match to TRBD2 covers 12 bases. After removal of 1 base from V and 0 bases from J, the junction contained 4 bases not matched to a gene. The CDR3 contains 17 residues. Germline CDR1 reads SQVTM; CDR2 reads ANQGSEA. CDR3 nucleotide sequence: TGCAGCGTTGAAGGGCTAGCGGGAGGGAGCTCCTACAATGAGCAGTTCTTC. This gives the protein CSVEGLAGGSSYNEQFF.

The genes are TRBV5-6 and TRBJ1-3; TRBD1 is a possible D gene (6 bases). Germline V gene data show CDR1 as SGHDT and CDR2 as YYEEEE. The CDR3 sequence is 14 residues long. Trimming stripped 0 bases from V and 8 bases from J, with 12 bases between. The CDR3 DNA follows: TGTGCCAGCAGCTTGGCCGGGCAGGGGTACACCATATATTTT. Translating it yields CASSLAGQGYTIYF.

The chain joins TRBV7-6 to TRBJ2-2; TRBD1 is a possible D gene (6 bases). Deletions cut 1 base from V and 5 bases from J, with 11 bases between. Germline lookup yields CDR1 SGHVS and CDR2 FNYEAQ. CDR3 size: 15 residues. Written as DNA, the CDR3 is TGTGCCAGCAGCTTAGGTGGCAGGGGTACCGGGGAGCTGTTTTTT. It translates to CASSLGGRGTGELFF.

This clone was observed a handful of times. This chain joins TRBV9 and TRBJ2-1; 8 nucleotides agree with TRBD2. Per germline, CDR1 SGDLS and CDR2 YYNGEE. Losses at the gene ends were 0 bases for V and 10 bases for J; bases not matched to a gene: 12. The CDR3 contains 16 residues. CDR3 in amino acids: CASSVGGAGRGEEQFF. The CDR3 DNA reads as TGTGCCAGCAGCGTAGGTGGAGCGGGGCGGGGGGAGGAGCAGTTCTTC.

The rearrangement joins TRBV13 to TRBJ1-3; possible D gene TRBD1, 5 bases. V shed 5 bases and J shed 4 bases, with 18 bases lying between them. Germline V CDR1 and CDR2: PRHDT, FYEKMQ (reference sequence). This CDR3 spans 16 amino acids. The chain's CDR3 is CASSRPGLNSGNTIYF. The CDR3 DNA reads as TGTGCCAGCAGCAGACCGGGACTCAACTCCGGAAACACCATATATTTT.

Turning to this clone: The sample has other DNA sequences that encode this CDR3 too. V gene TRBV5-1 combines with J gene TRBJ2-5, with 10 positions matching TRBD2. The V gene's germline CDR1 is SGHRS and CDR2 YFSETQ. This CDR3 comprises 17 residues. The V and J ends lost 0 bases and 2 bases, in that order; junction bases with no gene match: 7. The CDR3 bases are TGCGCCAGCAGCTTGGCCTTAGCGGGGGGTCCACAAGAGACCCAGTACTTC. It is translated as CASSLALAGGPQETQYF.

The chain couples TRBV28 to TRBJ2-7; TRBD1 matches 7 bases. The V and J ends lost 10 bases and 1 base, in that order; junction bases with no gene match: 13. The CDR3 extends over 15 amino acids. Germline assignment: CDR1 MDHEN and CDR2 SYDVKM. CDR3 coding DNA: TGTGCCACCGAAGGGACAGCGAAGGTTTCCTACGAGCAGTACTTC. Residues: CATEGTAKVSYEQYF.

The CDR3 sequence is CASSAGQTNTEAFF. CDR3 nucleotides: TGTGCCAGCAGCGCGGGACAGACGAACACTGAAGCTTTCTTT. The V gene is TRBV9, the J gene TRBJ1-1; 7 bases are shared with TRBD1. J was trimmed by 1 base and V by 3 bases; bases with no gene match: 3. Germline CDR1 is SGDLS and CDR2 is YYNGEE. The CDR3 is made up of 14 amino acids.

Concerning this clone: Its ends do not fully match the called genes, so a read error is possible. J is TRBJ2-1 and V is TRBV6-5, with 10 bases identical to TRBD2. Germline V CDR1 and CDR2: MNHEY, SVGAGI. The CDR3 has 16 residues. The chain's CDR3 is CASSHSSSGGGNEQFF. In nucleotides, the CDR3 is TGTGCCAGCAGTCACTCATCTAGCGGGGGAGGAAATGAGCAGTTCTTC.

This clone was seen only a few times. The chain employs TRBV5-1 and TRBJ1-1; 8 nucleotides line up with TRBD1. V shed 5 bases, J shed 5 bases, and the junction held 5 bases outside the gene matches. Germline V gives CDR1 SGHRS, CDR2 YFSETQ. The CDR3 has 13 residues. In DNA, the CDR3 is TGCGCCAGCAGGCAGGGGGCGAGGACTGAAGCTTTCTTT. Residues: CASRQGARTEAFF.

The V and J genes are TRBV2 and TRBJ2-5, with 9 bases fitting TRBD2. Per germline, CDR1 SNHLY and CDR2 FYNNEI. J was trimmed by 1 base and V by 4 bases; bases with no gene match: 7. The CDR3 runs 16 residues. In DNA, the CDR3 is TGTGCCAGCAGTGGCCGGGGGACTAGCTTCCAAGAGACCCAGTACTTC. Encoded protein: CASSGRGTSFQETQYF.

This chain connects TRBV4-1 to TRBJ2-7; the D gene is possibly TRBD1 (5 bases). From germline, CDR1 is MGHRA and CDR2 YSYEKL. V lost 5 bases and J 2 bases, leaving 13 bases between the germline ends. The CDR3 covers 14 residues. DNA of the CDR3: TGCGCCAGCAGCGCGGACACCACGGCCTACGAGCAGTACTTC. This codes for CASSADTTAYEQYF.

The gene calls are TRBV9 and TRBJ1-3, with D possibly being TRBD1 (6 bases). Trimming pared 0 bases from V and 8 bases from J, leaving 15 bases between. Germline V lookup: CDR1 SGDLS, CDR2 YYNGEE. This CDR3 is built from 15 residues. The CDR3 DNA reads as TGTGCCAGCAGCGTAGGGGCGAGGGGGATGGACACCATATATTTT. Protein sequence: CASSVGARGMDTIYF.

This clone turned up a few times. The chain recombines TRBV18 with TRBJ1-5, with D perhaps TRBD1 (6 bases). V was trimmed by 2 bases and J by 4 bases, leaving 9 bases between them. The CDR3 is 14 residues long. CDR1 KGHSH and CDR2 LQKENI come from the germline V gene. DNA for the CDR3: TGTGCCAGCTCACCAACGGACAGAAATCAGCCCCAGCATTTT. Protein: CASSPTDRNQPQHF.